This T cell receptor (beta chain) comes out of a study of blood T cell repertoires in COVID-19. On the study more broadly: Sites in the United States, Italy and Spain provided acute and convalescent COVID-19 samples. PBMCs, B-cell-depleted T cells, or T cells provided the cDNA or gDNA that made up the material.

To note about this clone: The same CDR3 arises from other DNA sequences in this sample as well.

Generated by immunoSEQ multiplex PCR, the TCRdb table keeps only in-frame clones and is missing some. The sample contains around 200,000 clones, approximately 86% of which appear only once. Germline CDR1 is MNHEY and CDR2 is SVGAGI. Trimming removed 8 bases from V and 4 bases from J, with 11 bases in between. The CDR3 runs 12 residues. The rearrangement joins TRBV6-5 to TRBJ2-5; D unresolved. The source is a man aged 40-50 years with active or convalescent COVID-19. Sequencing was carried out using peripheral blood. DNA for the CDR3: TGTGCCAGCCGGTCCGGTGGAGAGACCCAGTACTTC. Protein sequence: CASRSGGETQYF.